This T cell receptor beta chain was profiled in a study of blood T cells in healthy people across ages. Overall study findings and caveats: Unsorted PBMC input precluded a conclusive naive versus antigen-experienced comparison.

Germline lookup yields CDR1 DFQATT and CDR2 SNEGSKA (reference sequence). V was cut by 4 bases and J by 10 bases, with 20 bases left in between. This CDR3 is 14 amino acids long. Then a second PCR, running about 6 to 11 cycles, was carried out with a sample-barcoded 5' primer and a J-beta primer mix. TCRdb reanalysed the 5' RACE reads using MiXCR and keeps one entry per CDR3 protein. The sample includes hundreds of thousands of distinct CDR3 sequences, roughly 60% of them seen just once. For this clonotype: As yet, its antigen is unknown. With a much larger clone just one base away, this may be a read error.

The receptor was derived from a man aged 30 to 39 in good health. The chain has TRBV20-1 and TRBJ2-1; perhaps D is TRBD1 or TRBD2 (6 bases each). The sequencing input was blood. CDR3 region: CSATNILGGEEQFF. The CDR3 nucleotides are TGCAGTGCTACAAACATTTTGGGGGGCGAGGAGCAGTTCTTC.